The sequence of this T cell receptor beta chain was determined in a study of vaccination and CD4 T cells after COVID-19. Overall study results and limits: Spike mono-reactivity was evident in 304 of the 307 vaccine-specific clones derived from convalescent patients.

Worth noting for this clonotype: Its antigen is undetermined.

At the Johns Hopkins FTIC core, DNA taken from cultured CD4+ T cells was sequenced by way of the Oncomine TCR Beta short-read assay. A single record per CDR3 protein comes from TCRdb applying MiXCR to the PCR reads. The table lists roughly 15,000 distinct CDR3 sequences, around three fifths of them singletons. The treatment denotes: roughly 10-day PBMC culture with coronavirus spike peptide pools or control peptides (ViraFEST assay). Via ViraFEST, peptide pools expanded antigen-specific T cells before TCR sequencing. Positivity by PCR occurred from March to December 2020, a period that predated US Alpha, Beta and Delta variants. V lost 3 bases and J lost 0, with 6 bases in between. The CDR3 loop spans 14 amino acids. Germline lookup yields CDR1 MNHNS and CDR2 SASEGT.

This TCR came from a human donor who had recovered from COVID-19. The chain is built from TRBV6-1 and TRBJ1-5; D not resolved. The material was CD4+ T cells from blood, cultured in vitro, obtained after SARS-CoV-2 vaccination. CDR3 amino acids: CASSDQDSNQPQHF. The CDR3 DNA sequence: TGTGCCAGCAGTGACCAAGATAGCAATCAGCCCCAGCATTTT.